This T cell receptor (beta chain) was captured in a study of T cells in Graves' hyperthyroidism and ophthalmopathy. RNA transcripts provided the source from which TCR beta CDR3 regions were amplified. When the TCR CDR3 underwent first-round RT-PCR, the HTBI primer set was used. Via MiXCR, TCRdb re-called the multiplex PCR reads, giving one row per CDR3 protein. In the table there are 500,000 to 650,000 distinct CDR3 sequences, 11% to 15% of which are singletons. This clonotype was seen a handful of times. Germline V gives CDR1 MGHRA, CDR2 YSYEKL. The CDR3 is 12 amino acids. The junction had 3 bases not matched to a gene; V was cut back by 1 base and J by 10 bases.

The rearrangement uses TRBV4-1 and TRBJ1-1; 7 nucleotides agree with TRBD1. This clonotype was obtained from a woman between 40 and 55 years old with Graves' hyperthyroidism. Sequenced material: blood. The CDR3 sequence: CASSQGNRGAFF. The DNA for the CDR3 is TGCGCCAGCAGCCAAGGAAACAGGGGAGCTTTCTTT.